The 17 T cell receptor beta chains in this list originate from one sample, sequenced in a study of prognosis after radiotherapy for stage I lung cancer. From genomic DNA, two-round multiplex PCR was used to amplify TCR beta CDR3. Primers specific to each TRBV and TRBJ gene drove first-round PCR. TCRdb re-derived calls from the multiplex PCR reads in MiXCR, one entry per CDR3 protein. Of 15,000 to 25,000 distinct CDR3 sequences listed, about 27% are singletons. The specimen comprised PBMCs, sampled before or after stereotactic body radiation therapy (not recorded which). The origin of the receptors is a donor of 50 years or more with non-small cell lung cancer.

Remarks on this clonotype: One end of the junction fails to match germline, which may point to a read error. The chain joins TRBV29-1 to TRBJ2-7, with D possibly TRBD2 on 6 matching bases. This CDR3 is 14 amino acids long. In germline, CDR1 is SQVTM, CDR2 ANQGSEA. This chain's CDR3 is CIVVEPRTDYGQYF. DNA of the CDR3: TGCATCGTTGTTGAGCCCCGGACGGACTACGGGCAGTACTTC.

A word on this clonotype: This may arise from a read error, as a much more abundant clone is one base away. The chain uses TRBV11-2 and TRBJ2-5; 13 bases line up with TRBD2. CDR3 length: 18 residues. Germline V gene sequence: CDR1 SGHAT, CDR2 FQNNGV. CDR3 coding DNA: TGTGCCAGCAGACTTTCGGGACTAGCGGGATCTGGTCAAGAGGCCCAGTACTTC. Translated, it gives CASRLSGLAGSGQEAQYF.

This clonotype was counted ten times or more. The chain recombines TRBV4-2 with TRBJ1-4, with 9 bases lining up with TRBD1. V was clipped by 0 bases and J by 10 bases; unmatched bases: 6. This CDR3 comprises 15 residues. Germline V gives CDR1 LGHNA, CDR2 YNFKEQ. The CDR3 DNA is TGTGCCAGCAGCCAAGAACAGGGGGCGCAAGGAAAACTGTTTTTT. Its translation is CASSQEQGAQGKLFF.

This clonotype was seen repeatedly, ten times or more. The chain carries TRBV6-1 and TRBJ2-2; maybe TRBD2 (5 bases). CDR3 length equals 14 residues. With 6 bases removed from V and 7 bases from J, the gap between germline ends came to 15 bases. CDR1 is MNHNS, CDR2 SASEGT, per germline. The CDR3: CASSNVVRDGELFF. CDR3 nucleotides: TGTGCCAGCAGCAACGTGGTGAGGGACGGGGAGCTGTTTTTT.

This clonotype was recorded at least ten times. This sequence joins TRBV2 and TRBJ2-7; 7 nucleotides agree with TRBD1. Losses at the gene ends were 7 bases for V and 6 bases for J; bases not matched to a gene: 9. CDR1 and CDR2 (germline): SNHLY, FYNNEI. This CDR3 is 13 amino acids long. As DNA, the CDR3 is TGTGCCAGCACGACAGGGCCCCCGGGCGAGCAGTACTTC. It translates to CASTTGPPGEQYF.

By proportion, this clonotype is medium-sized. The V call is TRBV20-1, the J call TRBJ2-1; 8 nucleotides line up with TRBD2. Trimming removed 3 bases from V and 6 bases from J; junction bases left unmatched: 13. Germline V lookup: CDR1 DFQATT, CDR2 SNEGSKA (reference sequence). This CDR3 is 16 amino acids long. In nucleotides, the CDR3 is TGCAGTGCTAGGGGGGTTAGCGGGATTTCGAGCAATGAGCAGTTCTTC. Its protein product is CSARGVSGISSNEQFF.

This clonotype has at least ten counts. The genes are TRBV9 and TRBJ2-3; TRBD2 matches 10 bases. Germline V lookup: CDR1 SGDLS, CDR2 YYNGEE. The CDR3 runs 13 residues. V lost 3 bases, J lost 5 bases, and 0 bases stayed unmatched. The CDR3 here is CASSGLAGDTQYF. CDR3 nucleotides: TGTGCCAGCAGCGGACTAGCGGGAGATACGCAGTATTTT.

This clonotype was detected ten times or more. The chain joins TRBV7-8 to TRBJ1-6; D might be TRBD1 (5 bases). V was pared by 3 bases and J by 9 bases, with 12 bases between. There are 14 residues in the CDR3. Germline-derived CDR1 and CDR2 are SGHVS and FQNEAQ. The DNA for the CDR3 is TGTGCCAGCAGCTTTGGGGGAATTCGTTCACCCCTCCACTTT. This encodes CASSFGGIRSPLHF.

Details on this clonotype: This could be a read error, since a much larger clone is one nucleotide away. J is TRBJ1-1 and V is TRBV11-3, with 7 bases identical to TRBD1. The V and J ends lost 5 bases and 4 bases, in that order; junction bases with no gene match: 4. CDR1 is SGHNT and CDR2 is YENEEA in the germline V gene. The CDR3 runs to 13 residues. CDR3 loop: CASSQHRGTEAFF. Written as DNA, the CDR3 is TGTGCCAGCAGCCAACACAGGGGCACTGAAGCTTTCTTT.

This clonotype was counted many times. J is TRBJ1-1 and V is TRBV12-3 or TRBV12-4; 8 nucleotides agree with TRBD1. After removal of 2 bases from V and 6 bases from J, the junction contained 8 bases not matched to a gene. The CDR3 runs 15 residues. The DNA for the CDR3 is TGTGCCAGCAGTTTATCCCAGGGGGCCGGGGCTGAAGCTTTCTTT. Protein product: CASSLSQGAGAEAFF.

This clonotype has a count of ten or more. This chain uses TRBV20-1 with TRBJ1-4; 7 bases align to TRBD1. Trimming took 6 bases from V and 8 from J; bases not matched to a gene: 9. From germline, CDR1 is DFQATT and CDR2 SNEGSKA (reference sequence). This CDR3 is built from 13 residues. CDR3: CSALGQGDEKLFF. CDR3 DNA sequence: TGCAGTGCACTGGGCCAGGGGGACGAAAAACTGTTTTTT.

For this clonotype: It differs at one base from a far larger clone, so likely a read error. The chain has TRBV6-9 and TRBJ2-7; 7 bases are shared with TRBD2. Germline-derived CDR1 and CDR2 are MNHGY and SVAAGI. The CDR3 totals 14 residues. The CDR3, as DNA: TGTGCCAGCAGTTACCTAGCGGCGTCCTACGAGCAGTGCTTC. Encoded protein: CASSYLAASYEQCF.

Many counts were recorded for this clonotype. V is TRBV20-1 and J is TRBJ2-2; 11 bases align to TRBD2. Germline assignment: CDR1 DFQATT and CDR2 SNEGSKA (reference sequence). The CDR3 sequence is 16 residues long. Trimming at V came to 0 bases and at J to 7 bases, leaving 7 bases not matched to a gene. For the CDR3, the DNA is TGCAGTGCTAGAGATACACTAGCGGGAGACTTCGGGGAGCTGTTTTTT. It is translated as CSARDTLAGDFGELFF.

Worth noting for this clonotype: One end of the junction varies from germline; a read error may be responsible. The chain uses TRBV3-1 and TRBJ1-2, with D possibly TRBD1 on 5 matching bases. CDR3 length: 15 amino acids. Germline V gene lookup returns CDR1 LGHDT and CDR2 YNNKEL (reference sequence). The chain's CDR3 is CANSPRAGRHYGYTF. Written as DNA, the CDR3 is TGTGCCAACAGCCCCCGGGCAGGGCGGCACTATGGCTACACCTTC.

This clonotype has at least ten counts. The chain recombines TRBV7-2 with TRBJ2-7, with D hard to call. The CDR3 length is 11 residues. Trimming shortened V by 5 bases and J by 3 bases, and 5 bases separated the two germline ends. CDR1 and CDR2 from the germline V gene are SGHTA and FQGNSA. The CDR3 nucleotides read TGTGCCAGCAGCATCAGCTACGAGCAGTACTTC. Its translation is CASSISYEQYF.

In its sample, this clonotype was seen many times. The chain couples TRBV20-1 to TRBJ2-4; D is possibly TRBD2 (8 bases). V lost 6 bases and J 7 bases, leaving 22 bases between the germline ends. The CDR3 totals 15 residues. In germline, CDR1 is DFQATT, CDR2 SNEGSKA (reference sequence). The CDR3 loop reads CSAEGALREGNIQYF. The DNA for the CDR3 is TGCAGTGCGGAGGGGGCCTTACGGGAGGGTAACATTCAGTACTTC.

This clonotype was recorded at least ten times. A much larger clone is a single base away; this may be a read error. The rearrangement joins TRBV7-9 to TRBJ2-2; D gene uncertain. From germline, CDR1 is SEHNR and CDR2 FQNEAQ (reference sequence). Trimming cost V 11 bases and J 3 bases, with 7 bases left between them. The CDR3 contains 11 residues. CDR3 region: CAATDTGELFF. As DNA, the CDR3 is TGTGCCGCTACGGACACCGGGGAGCTGTTTTTT.